These 16 T cell receptor beta chains were sequenced from one sample in a study of T cells in Graves' hyperthyroidism and ophthalmopathy. Regions amplified from RNA transcripts were the TCR beta CDR3 regions. The primer set for the first-round RT-PCR of the TCR CDR3 was HTBI. One entry per CDR3 protein, called by TCRdb with MiXCR from the multiplex PCR reads. The data show around 500,000 distinct CDR3 sequences, with approximately 14% seen just once and roughly 13% held by the top ten. The sequenced material came from blood. Receptor source: a woman aged 40 to 49 with Graves' hyperthyroidism.

This clonotype has a handful of counts. This may be a read error: a much more frequent sequence differs by one nucleotide. This rearrangement joins TRBV12-3 or TRBV12-4 to TRBJ2-3, with TRBD2 matching 7 bases. The CDR3 extends over 15 amino acids. The CDR3: CVSSAGGEGTDTQYF. As DNA, the CDR3 is TGTGTCAGCAGTGCCGGAGGGGAGGGTACAGATACGCAGTATTTT.

This clonotype was seen many times. The rearrangement joins TRBV9 to TRBJ1-2; tentative D call: TRBD1 (5 bases). V was cut by 4 bases and J by 3 bases, with 16 bases left in between. From germline, CDR1 is SGDLS and CDR2 YYNGEE. This CDR3 is 15 amino acids long. CDR3 bases: TGTGCCAGCAGCCTTGCCCAGGGAGGCGACTATGGCTACACCTTC. It translates to CASSLAQGGDYGYTF. The complete variable domain, with remaining parts taken from reference TRBV9 and TRBJ1-2, reads DSGVTQTPKHLITATGQRVTLRCSPRSGDLSVYWYQQSLDQGLQFLIQYYNGEERAKGNILERFSAQQFPDLHSELNLSSLELGDSALYFCASSLAQGGDYGYTFGSGTRLTVV.

This clonotype has ten or more counts. This chain links TRBV20-1 with TRBJ1-1, with TRBD1 as a possible D gene (6 bases). V was cut by 8 bases and J by 6 bases, with 19 bases left in between. Germline CDR1 and CDR2: DFQATT and SNEGSKA (reference sequence). The CDR3 has 13 residues. CDR3 residues: CSPMRGAEAEAFF. The CDR3 DNA sequence: TGCAGTCCCATGAGGGGGGCTGAGGCTGAAGCTTTCTTT.

Many counts were recorded for this clonotype. CDR3 region: CSVDRTGGFRYGYTF. CDR3 DNA: TGCAGCGTTGATCGGACAGGGGGCTTTCGCTATGGCTACACCTTC. The chain has TRBV29-1 and TRBJ1-2, with TRBD1 matching 11 bases. The ends lost 3 bases at V and 4 bases at J; junction bases unmatched: 7. The CDR3 has 15 amino acids. The V gene's germline CDR1 is SQVTM and CDR2 ANQGSEA.

This chain joins TRBV4-1 and TRBJ2-2; 9 nucleotides line up with TRBD1. CDR3 length: 15 amino acids. The germline gives CDR1 MGHRA, CDR2 YSYEKL. V shed 4 bases, J shed 5 bases, and the junction held 5 bases outside the gene matches. The CDR3 DNA reads TGCGCCAGCAGCCCGGGACAGGGAGAGACCGGGGAGCTGTTTTTT. It yields the protein CASSPGQGETGELFF.

This clonotype has ten or more counts. The J gene is TRBJ2-2, the V gene TRBV12-3 or TRBV12-4, with TRBD1 matching 10 bases. The CDR3 totals 16 residues. The V and J ends lost 0 bases and 9 bases, in that order; junction bases with no gene match: 7. CDR3: CASSLAPGQGSRELFF. In DNA form, the CDR3 reads TGTGCCAGCAGTTTAGCTCCGGGACAGGGGAGTCGGGAGCTGTTTTTT.

There are many counts of this clonotype. The chain employs TRBV20-1 and TRBJ2-2, with TRBD2 matching 16 bases. Looked up from germline, CDR1 is DFQATT and CDR2 is SNEGSKA (reference sequence). Trimming cost V 5 bases and J 5 bases; bases outside gene matches: 2. This CDR3 has 15 amino acids. The DNA of the CDR3 is TGCAGTGCTGGGACTAGCGGGAGGGGAACCGGGGAGCTGTTTTTT. This encodes CSAGTSGRGTGELFF.

In its sample, this clonotype was seen many times. The chain recombines TRBV28 with TRBJ2-2; 7 bases fit TRBD1. V shed 5 bases, J shed 4 bases, and the junction held 4 bases outside the gene matches. The CDR3 has 14 amino acids. Germline values: CDR1 MDHEN, CDR2 SYDVKM. The CDR3, as DNA: TGTGCCAGCAGTCTGAGGGGGCTCACCGGGGAGCTGTTTTTT. It specifies CASSLRGLTGELFF.

A note on this clonotype: One junction end disagrees with the germline gene, perhaps due to a read error. This chain joins TRBV11-2 and TRBJ2-5; D is unresolved. Germline V gives CDR1 SGHAT, CDR2 FQNNGV. This CDR3 comprises 13 residues. CDR3 sequence: CASSLDLDQTQYF. The CDR3 DNA sequence: TGTGCCAGCAGCCTAGATCTTGACCAGACCCAGTACTTC. The full variable domain, with the rest looked up from reference TRBV11-2 and TRBJ2-5, is EAGVAQSPRYKIIEKRQSVAFWCNPISGHATLYWYQQILGQGPKLLIQFQNNGVVDDSQLPKDRFSAERLKGVDSTLKIQPAKLEDSAVYLCASSLDLDQTQYFGPGTRLLVL.

This clonotype has at least ten counts. The chain uses TRBV29-1 and TRBJ2-7; D might be TRBD2 (5 bases). The CDR3 loop spans 12 amino acids. V was shortened by 6 bases and J by 3 bases, with 12 bases between the two germline ends. Germline V gives CDR1 SQVTM, CDR2 ANQGSEA. Here the CDR3 DNA reads TGCAGCGTGAGAGGGTGGGGCTACGAGCAGTACTTC. This codes for CSVRGWGYEQYF.

As regards this clonotype: Just one base apart from a much larger clone, this may be a read error. The chain joins TRBV3-1 to TRBJ2-7; D is undetermined. CDR1 is LGHDT and CDR2 is YNNKEL in the germline V gene (reference sequence). CDR3 size: 13 residues. V shed 0 bases and J shed 6 bases, with 9 bases lying between them. The CDR3 nucleotides read TGTGCCAGCAGCCAAGATAAGGCAGGCGAGCAGTACTTC. Protein sequence: CASSQDKAGEQYF.

There are a few counts of this clonotype. The chain combines TRBV7-2 with TRBJ2-7; 8 nucleotides agree with TRBD1. Germline-derived CDR1 and CDR2 are SGHTA and FQGNSA. There are 17 residues in the CDR3. After removal of 5 bases from V and 5 bases from J, the junction contained 17 bases not matched to a gene. The CDR3 DNA sequence: TGTGCCAGCAGCCACGCCTTTACCGGGACAGGATACAACGAGCAGTACTTC. Protein: CASSHAFTGTGYNEQYF. The complete variable domain, with remaining parts taken from reference TRBV7-2 and TRBJ2-7, reads GAGVSQSPSNKVTEKGKDVELRCDPISGHTALYWYRQSLGQGLEFLIYFQGNSAPDKSGLPSDRFSAERTGGSVSTLTIQRTQQEDSAVYLCASSHAFTGTGYNEQYFGPGTRLTVT.

This clonotype was seen ten or more times. The gene calls are TRBV20-1 and TRBJ2-1; 10 bases fit TRBD2. The CDR3 is 16 amino acids. The J segment lost 3 bases and the V segment lost 3 bases, leaving 8 bases of the junction unmatched. Germline assignment: CDR1 DFQATT and CDR2 SNEGSKA (reference sequence). In DNA form, the CDR3 reads TGCAGTGCTAGGCCATCCGGACTAGCGGACTACAATGAGCAGTTCTTC. It translates to CSARPSGLADYNEQFF.

This clonotype appeared a few times. This chain links TRBV19 with TRBJ2-1, with TRBD2 matching over 11 bases. Germline CDR1 and CDR2: LNHDA and SQIVND (reference sequence). The J segment lost 3 bases and the V segment lost 7 bases, leaving 17 bases of the junction unmatched. CDR3 length: 19 residues. As DNA, the CDR3 is TGTGCCAGTACTAACCCGTGGCGGTCGACTAGCGGGGTCTACAATGAGCAGTTCTTC. The encoded protein is CASTNPWRSTSGVYNEQFF.

This clonotype appeared many times. The chain joins TRBV11-2 to TRBJ1-1; TRBD1 matches at 7 bases. Unmatched junction bases numbered 15, after V lost 7 bases and J lost 7 bases. The CDR3 covers 15 residues. The germline CDR1 and CDR2 sequences are SGHAT and FQNNGV. The CDR3 sequence: CASILGGTALGEAFF. DNA of the CDR3: TGTGCCAGCATTCTAGGGGGGACAGCTTTGGGTGAAGCTTTCTTT.

The table lists this clonotype with many counts. The chain is built from TRBV7-9 and TRBJ2-3; 10 positions agree with TRBD2. The CDR3 has 15 residues. V dropped 5 bases and J dropped 3; count of bases not matched to a gene: 5. Germline values: CDR1 SEHNR, CDR2 FQNEAQ (reference sequence). The CDR3 here is CASSVPGLATDTQYF. The CDR3 DNA reads TGTGCCAGCAGCGTACCGGGACTAGCGACAGATACGCAGTATTTT.